These 10 T cell receptor beta chains share one sample of origin, sequenced in a study of blood T cell repertoires in COVID-19 (dated by TCRdb to 2018 to 2020). Library creation used the immunoSEQ multiplex PCR assay. Here the immuneACCESS table is served through TCRdb, limited to in-frame sequences with V and J called. Missing clones are a known gap in these copies; in checked studies unresolved V genes cover under half, and the rest lacks a known reason. Recorded for this sample are 330,000 or so clones; 87% of them occurred a single time. The top ten clonotypes cover 9.5% to 10% of the sample. Input material: peripheral blood. These receptors were collected from a man aged 25-45 years with COVID-19, enrolled during active disease.

This chain uses TRBV27 with TRBJ2-1; 11 bases match TRBD2. The length of the CDR3 is 14 residues. The germline V gene has CDR1 MNHEY and CDR2 SMNVEV (reference sequence). J lost 10 bases, V lost 7 bases, and 9 bases had no gene match. CDR3: CASISSGRAGEQFF. CDR3 in DNA: TGTGCCAGCATCAGTAGCGGGAGGGCCGGCGAGCAGTTCTTC.

The genes are TRBV25-1 and TRBJ1-4, with D possibly being TRBD1 (6 bases). CDR1 MGHDK and CDR2 SYGVNS come from the germline V gene. V lost 3 bases to trimming and J lost 8 bases, with 13 bases between them. CDR3 length: 14 residues. The CDR3 spells CASSEAGGGEKLFF. DNA of the CDR3: TGTGCCAGCAGTGAGGCGGGAGGGGGGGAAAAACTGTTTTTT.

The chain couples TRBV10-3 to TRBJ1-5, with a tentative D call TRBD1 (5 bases). This CDR3 has 12 amino acids. V shed 5 bases and J shed 6 bases, with 8 bases lying between them. Per the germline V gene, CDR1 is ENHRY and CDR2 is SYGVKD. The CDR3, as DNA: TGTGCCATCAGTACAGGCGGTCAGCCCCAGCATTTT. Translated: CAISTGGQPQHF.

This sequence joins TRBV7-9 and TRBJ2-1, with 7 bases identical to TRBD1. The germline gives CDR1 SEHNR, CDR2 FQNEAQ (reference sequence). The CDR3 covers 14 residues. V was clipped by 5 bases and J by 6 bases; unmatched bases: 7. The CDR3 here is CASSRTTGTNEQFF. The CDR3 DNA sequence: TGTGCCAGCAGCCGTACGACAGGGACCAATGAGCAGTTCTTC.

The chain has TRBV28 and TRBJ1-2; 10 nucleotides align to TRBD1. The CDR3 extends over 14 amino acids. Germline CDR1 MDHEN, CDR2 SYDVKM. The ends lost 5 bases at V and 7 bases at J; junction bases unmatched: 7. The CDR3 nucleotides are TGTGCCAGCAGTCCGGACAGGGGGAAAGGTGGCTACACCTTC. Translation: CASSPDRGKGGYTF.

V and J are TRBV5-6 and TRBJ1-2; no clear D. From germline, CDR1 is SGHDT and CDR2 YYEEEE. The CDR3 has 13 residues. Trimming removed 5 bases from V and 0 bases from J, with 8 bases in between. CDR3 loop: CASSSLANYGYTF. The CDR3 DNA reads as TGTGCCAGCAGTTCCTTAGCTAACTATGGCTACACCTTC.

This chain uses TRBV10-3 with TRBJ1-4; 10 nucleotides align to TRBD1. This CDR3 comprises 16 residues. Trimming at V came to 5 bases and at J to 4 bases, leaving 7 bases not matched to a gene. The germline V gene encodes CDR1 ENHRY and CDR2 SYGVKD. CDR3 bases: TGTGCCATCAGTCCGGGACAGGGGTTTAATAATGAAAAACTGTTTTTT. This codes for CAISPGQGFNNEKLFF.

This clone was picked up a small number of times. The chain uses TRBV18 and TRBJ2-2; D gene uncertain. CDR1 is KGHSH, CDR2 LQKENI, per germline. This CDR3 region has 12 residues. Trimming left V 2 bases short and J 6 bases short, with 4 bases between. The CDR3 region has the DNA TGTGCCAGCTCACCATTATCCGGGGAGCTGTTTTTT. It codes for CASSPLSGELFF.

This chain uses TRBV4-2 with TRBJ1-1; D gene unclear. This CDR3 comprises 13 residues. Per germline, CDR1 LGHNA and CDR2 YNFKEQ. Trimming took off 2 bases at V and 0 bases at J, with 4 bases between the two ends. CDR3 bases: TGTGCCAGCAGCCAAACAGTGAACACTGAAGCTTTCTTT. Its translation is CASSQTVNTEAFF.

The chain couples TRBV6-5 to TRBJ1-2, with a tentative D call TRBD1 (5 bases). Germline lookup yields CDR1 MNHEY and CDR2 SVGAGI. Trimming removed 6 bases from V and 3 bases from J, with 11 bases in between. This CDR3 comprises 13 residues. CDR3 nucleotides: TGTGCCAGCAGGGGGGGACCTTACTATGGCTACACCTTC. Translation: CASRGGPYYGYTF.